A single sample gave rise to the 23 T cell receptor beta chains below, sequenced in a study of monozygotic twins with cystic fibrosis. Profiled with immunoSEQ multiplex PCR; TCRdb holds only in-frame clones, not every one. Of more than 9,000 clones in the sample, roughly 85% were seen once. The material sequenced was blood. These receptors were taken from a man aged 18 to 30 with cystic fibrosis.

This chain uses TRBV18 with TRBJ2-2; no clear D gene. Germline V gene data show CDR1 as KGHSH and CDR2 as LQKENI. The CDR3 runs to 15 residues. Trimming took 6 bases from V and 3 from J, leaving 14 bases between them. The CDR3 sequence: CASSRDRTDTGELFF. CDR3 DNA sequence: TGTGCCAGCTCCCGCGACCGGACGGACACCGGGGAGCTGTTTTTT.

The chain carries TRBV28 and TRBJ2-3, with a weak D call TRBD2 (5 bases). Trimming removed 5 bases at V and 5 bases at J, with 8 bases between. The CDR3 spans 12 residues. Germline CDR1 reads MDHEN; CDR2 reads SYDVKM. As DNA, the CDR3 is TGTGCCAGCAGTCTCGGGGTAGATACGCAGTATTTT. Translating gives CASSLGVDTQYF. Filled out from reference TRBV28 and TRBJ2-3, the complete variable domain reads DVKVTQSSRYLVKRTGEKVFLECVQDMDHENMFWYRQDPGLGLRLIYFSYDVKMKEKGDIPEGYSVSREKKERFSLILESASTNQTSMYLCASSLGVDTQYFGPGTRLTVL.

The chain uses TRBV19 and TRBJ2-5; 9 nucleotides agree with TRBD2. V gave up 5 bases and J gave up 4 bases; unmatched junction bases: 11. The CDR3 has 16 amino acids. Germline CDR1 and CDR2: LNHDA and SQIVND (reference sequence). CDR3 nucleotide sequence: TGTGCCAGTAGTTCCCGTTGGCGGGGGGGCCTAGAGACCCAGTACTTC. Encoded protein: CASSSRWRGGLETQYF.

The gene calls are TRBV6-1 and TRBJ2-7; 7 bases align to TRBD2. The CDR3 is made up of 15 amino acids. V gave up 2 bases and J gave up 4 bases; unmatched junction bases: 8. CDR1 is MNHNS, CDR2 SASEGT, per germline. DNA for the CDR3: TGTGCCAGCAGTGAATTCACCGTGGGACTATACGAGCAGTACTTC. Residues: CASSEFTVGLYEQYF.

The chain links TRBV5-1 to TRBJ2-5; TRBD1 is a possible D gene (5 bases). The V gene's germline CDR1 is SGHRS and CDR2 YFSETQ. CDR3 length equals 14 residues. Trimming stripped 0 bases from V and 9 bases from J, with 15 bases between. This CDR3 is CASSLEVGLRSQYF. The CDR3, as DNA: TGCGCCAGCAGCTTGGAGGTGGGGCTAAGGTCCCAGTACTTC.

The rearrangement joins TRBV11-2 to TRBJ2-7; no definite D call. Germline CDR1 is SGHAT and CDR2 is FQNNGV. The length of the CDR3 is 13 residues. The germline V and J ends were trimmed by 6 bases and 2 bases, with 11 bases remaining between them. The CDR3, as DNA: TGTGCCAGCAGGATGACTGGAACCTACGAGCAGTACTTC. Encoded protein: CASRMTGTYEQYF.

The chain couples TRBV7-8 to TRBJ1-1; no clear D gene. Deletions cut 5 bases from V and 1 base from J, with 14 bases between. Looked up from germline, CDR1 is SGHVS and CDR2 is FQNEAQ. There are 15 residues in the CDR3. CDR3 loop: CASSPGRVGNTEAFF. In DNA form, the CDR3 reads TGTGCCAGCAGCCCGGGGAGAGTGGGGAACACTGAAGCTTTCTTT.

The CDR3 region is CASSSRTDPNSLYF. Here the CDR3 DNA reads TGTGCCAGCTCCTCCCGGACAGACCCTAATTCACTGTACTTC. The chain is built from TRBV6-5 and TRBJ2-7, with TRBD1 as a possible D gene (6 bases). CDR1 is MNHEY and CDR2 is SVGAGI in the germline V gene. The CDR3 loop spans 14 amino acids. Trimming took 8 bases from V and 12 from J, leaving 26 bases between them.

This chain uses TRBV13 with TRBJ2-7, with 10 bases lining up with TRBD1. The CDR3 totals 14 residues. With 5 bases clipped from V and 6 bases from J, the junction kept 7 bases outside the gene matches. CDR1 PRHDT and CDR2 FYEKMQ come from the germline V gene (reference sequence). The CDR3 nucleotides read TGTGCCAGCAGCGGGACAGGGGATCGAGGCGAGCAGTACTTC. Protein product: CASSGTGDRGEQYF.

The chain joins TRBV18 to TRBJ2-7, with D maybe TRBD1 (6 bases). The V and J ends lost 3 bases and 0 bases respectively, with 12 bases between them. The CDR3 contains 15 residues. Germline loops: CDR1 KGHSH, CDR2 LQKENI. CDR3 protein: CASSPVDSYSYEQYF. Written as DNA, the CDR3 is TGTGCCAGCTCACCCGTGGACAGTTACTCCTACGAGCAGTACTTC.

This clone was found once. V gene TRBV6-4 combines with J gene TRBJ2-1; TRBD2 agrees at 7 bases. The CDR3 covers 17 residues. Germline CDR1 and CDR2: MRHNA and SNTAGT. V lost 1 base, J lost 0 bases, and 6 bases stayed unmatched. CDR3 DNA: TGTGCCAGCAGTGACTTAATAGCGGGTAGCTCCTACAATGAGCAGTTCTTC. Protein sequence: CASSDLIAGSSYNEQFF.

This chain joins TRBV29-1 and TRBJ1-6; D gene unclear. CDR1 SQVTM and CDR2 ANQGSEA come from the germline V gene. Deletions cut 7 bases from V and 4 bases from J, with 23 bases between. The length of the CDR3 is 17 residues. The CDR3 bases are TGCAGCGCTGACCCCCCGGCGGGGAGGCGGTATAATTCACCCCTCCACTTT. This translates into CSADPPAGRRYNSPLHF.

The chain has TRBV5-1 and TRBJ2-7; 15 nucleotides agree with TRBD2. Trimming removed 3 bases from V and 3 bases from J; junction bases left unmatched: 7. This CDR3 spans 17 amino acids. The V gene's germline CDR1 is SGHRS and CDR2 YFSETQ. The CDR3 protein is CASSWGLAGGLSYEQYF. In nucleotides, the CDR3 is TGCGCCAGCAGCTGGGGACTAGCGGGAGGACTGAGCTACGAGCAGTACTTC.

There are a few counts of this clone. The rearrangement joins TRBV6-5 to TRBJ1-6; 7 bases fit TRBD1. In germline, CDR1 is MNHEY, CDR2 SVGAGI. Trimming at V came to 6 bases and at J to 3 bases, leaving 2 bases not matched to a gene. The CDR3 contains 14 residues. In DNA, the CDR3 is TGTGCCAGCAGACGGACAGGCTATAATTCACCCCTCCACTTT. This translates into CASRRTGYNSPLHF.

The gene calls are TRBV7-2 and TRBJ2-1, with D unresolved. The V end was cut by 3 bases, the J end by 9 bases, with 15 bases between. CDR1 and CDR2 from the germline V gene are SGHTA and FQGNSA. The CDR3 extends over 14 amino acids. The CDR3 protein is CASSLEKGTVEQFF. In nucleotides, the CDR3 is TGTGCCAGCAGCTTGGAAAAGGGAACGGTTGAGCAGTTCTTC.

The genes are TRBV29-1 and TRBJ1-1, with D hard to call. This CDR3 has 14 amino acids. Germline V gene sequence: CDR1 SQVTM, CDR2 ANQGSEA. V shed 3 bases and J shed 4 bases, with 15 bases lying between them. The CDR3 coding sequence is TGCAGCGTTGACCTGCCCCTCGCAAGCACTGAAGCTTTCTTT. Translated: CSVDLPLASTEAFF.

This sequence joins TRBV19 and TRBJ2-2; D not certain. The CDR3 is 13 amino acids. The V end lost 10 bases, the J end lost 2 bases, and 11 bases lay between the germline ends. The V gene's germline CDR1 is LNHDA and CDR2 SQIVND (reference sequence). In nucleotides, the CDR3 is TGTGCCACCCGTCAGTTTAACACCGGGGAGCTGTTTTTT. It translates to CATRQFNTGELFF.

This sequence joins TRBV6-1 and TRBJ2-5, with D possibly being TRBD2 (7 bases). Trimming cost V 6 bases and J 7 bases, with 15 bases left between them. Germline CDR1 is MNHNS and CDR2 is SASEGT. This CDR3 is built from 13 residues. CDR3 bases: TGTGCCAGCAGCCCGAGGGGGGGGAGGACCCAGTACTTC. This sequence encodes CASSPRGGRTQYF.

In DNA, the CDR3 is TGCGCCAGCAGCTTGGCCGGGCGTCTGGATGAAAAACTGTTTTTT. The encoded protein is CASSLAGRLDEKLFF. The V call is TRBV5-1, the J call TRBJ1-4; D gene ambiguous. The CDR3 sequence is 15 residues long. CDR1 is SGHRS, CDR2 YFSETQ, per germline. Trimming shortened V by 0 bases and J by 6 bases, and 12 bases separated the two germline ends.

The chain uses TRBV5-1 and TRBJ2-7, with a weak D call TRBD1 (6 bases). In germline, CDR1 is SGHRS, CDR2 YFSETQ. With 4 bases removed from V and 3 bases from J, the gap between germline ends came to 11 bases. The length of the CDR3 is 13 residues. The CDR3 spells CASSLDSLYEQYF. The CDR3 DNA sequence: TGCGCCAGCAGCCTGGACAGCCTCTACGAGCAGTACTTC. Drawing the rest from reference TRBV5-1 and TRBJ2-7, the complete variable domain is KAGVTQTPRYLIKTRGQQVTLSCSPISGHRSVSWYQQTPGQGLQFLFEYFSETQRNKGNFPGRFSGRQFSNSRSEMNVSTLELGDSALYLCASSLDSLYEQYFGPGTRLTVT.

The chain combines TRBV11-3 with TRBJ2-3; D is unresolved. The germline V gene encodes CDR1 SGHNT and CDR2 YENEEA. Trimming left V 3 bases short and J 2 bases short, with 3 bases between. The CDR3 sequence is 12 residues long. The CDR3 DNA sequence: TGTGCCAGCAGCTTCCACACAGATACGCAGTATTTT. It translates to CASSFHTDTQYF.

CDR3 sequence: CSVEGGTDTQYF. The CDR3 DNA reads as TGCAGCGTTGAAGGGGGCACAGATACGCAGTATTTT. This sequence joins TRBV29-1 and TRBJ2-3; D gene uncertain. CDR3 length equals 12 residues. Trimming removed 1 base from V and 1 base from J, with 3 bases in between. Germline CDR1 and CDR2: SQVTM and ANQGSEA.

The chain links TRBV7-9 to TRBJ2-1, with a tentative D call TRBD2 (6 bases). Trimming took off 4 bases at V and 14 bases at J, with 21 bases between the two ends. Germline CDR1 reads SEHNR; CDR2 reads FQNEAQ (reference sequence). This CDR3 contains 14 residues. CDR3 in amino acids: CASSSRDWLVSEFF. In DNA, the CDR3 is TGTGCCAGCAGCTCTCGGGACTGGCTGGTATCGGAGTTCTTC.